This T cell receptor (beta chain) is from a study of T cell responses to AZD1222 COVID-19 vaccine. Sequencing used immunoSEQ multiplex PCR; TCRdb keeps in-frame clones, though not all of them. The sample shows 45,000 to 65,000 clones, 80% to 90% of them seen only once. The CDR3 has 12 amino acids. Germline V gene data show CDR1 as MDHEN and CDR2 as SYDVKM. With 3 bases removed from V and 8 bases from J, the gap between germline ends came to 11 bases. This chain joins TRBV28 and TRBJ2-7; D is unclear. This sequence originates from an adult in good health. The source was peripheral blood, collected on day 0 of AZD1222 vaccination. CDR3 in amino acids: CASSFSSRQQYF. The CDR3 bases are TGTGCCAGCAGTTTCTCCTCGAGACAGCAGTACTTC.